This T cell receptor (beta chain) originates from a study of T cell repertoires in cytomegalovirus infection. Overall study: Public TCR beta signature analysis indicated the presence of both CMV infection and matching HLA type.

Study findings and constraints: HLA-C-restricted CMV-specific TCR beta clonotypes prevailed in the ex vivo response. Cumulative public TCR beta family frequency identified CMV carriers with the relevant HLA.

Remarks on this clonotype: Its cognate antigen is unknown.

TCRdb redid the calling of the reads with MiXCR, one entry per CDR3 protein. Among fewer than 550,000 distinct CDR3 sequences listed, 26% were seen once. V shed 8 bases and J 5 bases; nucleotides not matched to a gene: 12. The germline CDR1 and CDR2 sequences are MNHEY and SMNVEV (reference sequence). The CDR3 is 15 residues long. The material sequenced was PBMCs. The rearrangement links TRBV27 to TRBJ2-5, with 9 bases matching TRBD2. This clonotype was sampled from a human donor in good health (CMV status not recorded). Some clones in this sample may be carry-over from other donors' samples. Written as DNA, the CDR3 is TGTGCCAGCCGCGGGAGGGCCGTGGAGGTTGAGACCCAGTACTTC. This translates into CASRGRAVEVETQYF.